This T cell receptor (beta chain) stems from a study of brain T cells in children with intractable seizures. The protocol was immunoSEQ multiplex PCR, while the TCRdb copy is restricted to in-frame clones and leaves out a portion. This sample has 340,000 or so clones; roughly 92% occur once, and the top ten carry 5.5% to 6%. Time point meaning: blood from clinic visit 5 months post-surgery; TSC patient then seizure free. Before surgery, patients took at least one anti-epileptic drug. V lost 3 bases and J lost 4, with 15 bases in between. This CDR3 is built from 15 residues. CDR1 and CDR2 from the germline V gene are MNHEY and SVGAGI.

The source of this sequence is a boy younger than two with tuberous sclerosis and intractable seizures. The V gene is TRBV6-5, the J gene TRBJ1-2; D is perhaps TRBD1 (6 bases). The sequencing used peripheral blood, collected roughly 5 months after surgery. The chain's CDR3 is CASSYTSGTTYGYTF. The CDR3 region has the DNA TGTGCCAGCAGTTATACCTCCGGGACAACCTATGGCTACACCTTC.